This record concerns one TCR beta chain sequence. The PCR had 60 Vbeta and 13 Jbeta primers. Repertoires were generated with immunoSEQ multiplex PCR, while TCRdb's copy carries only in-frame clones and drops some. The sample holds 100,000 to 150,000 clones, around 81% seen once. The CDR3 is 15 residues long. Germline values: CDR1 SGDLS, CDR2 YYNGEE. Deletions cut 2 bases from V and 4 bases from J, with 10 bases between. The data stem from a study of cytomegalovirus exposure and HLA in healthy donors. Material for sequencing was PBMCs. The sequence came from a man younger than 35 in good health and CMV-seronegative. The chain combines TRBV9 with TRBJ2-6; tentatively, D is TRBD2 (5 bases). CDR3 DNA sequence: TGTGCCAGCAGCGTCGAGGGAACAGGGGCCAACGTCCTGACTTTC. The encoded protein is CASSVEGTGANVLTF.